Below, 20 T cell receptor beta chains from the same sample are listed, as sequenced in a study of prognosis after radiotherapy for stage I lung cancer. Two-round multiplex PCR, the amplification method, yielded TCR beta CDR3 from genomic DNA. TRBV and TRBJ genes each had their own specific primers in first-round PCR. Using its own MiXCR run on the multiplex PCR reads, TCRdb lists one record per CDR3 protein. The sample has around 30,000 distinct CDR3 sequences, 32% seen once; the top ten hold 27%. Source: PBMCs, taken before or after stereotactic body radiation therapy (not recorded which). Source of these receptors: a donor over 45 with non-small cell lung cancer.

This clonotype was seen ten or more times. The V call is TRBV4-1, the J call TRBJ1-5; a weak D match, TRBD1 (6 bases). The CDR3 loop spans 18 amino acids. Germline V CDR1 and CDR2: MGHRA, YSYEKL. Trimming took 4 bases from V and 0 from J, leaving 19 bases between them. In DNA form, the CDR3 reads TGCGCCAGCAGCCCCACCCCGGTGAGGGGGGGTAGCAATCAGCCCCAGCATTTT. This translates into CASSPTPVRGGSNQPQHF.

This clonotype was seen a handful of times. This may come from a read error, since a much larger clone is one base off. The chain is built from TRBV29-1 and TRBJ1-2, with D perhaps matching TRBD1 (6 bases). The CDR3 extends over 12 amino acids. The ends were cut back, 8 bases at V and 5 bases at J, with 15 bases in the middle. From germline, CDR1 is SQVTM and CDR2 ANQGSEA. CDR3 sequence (DNA): TGCAGCTCTTGGACAGCCGATTATGGCTACACCTTC. Protein sequence: CSSWTADYGYTF. The whole variable domain, filled in from reference TRBV29-1 and TRBJ1-2, reads SAVISQKPSRDICQRGTSLTIQCQVDSQVTMMFWYRQQPGQSLTLIATANQGSEATYESGFVIDKFPISRPNLTFSTLTVSNMSPEDSSIYLCSSWTADYGYTFGSGTRLTVV.

By share of the sample, this clonotype is medium-sized. The chain employs TRBV6-5 and TRBJ1-1; D is ambiguous. The CDR3 loop spans 14 amino acids. Germline V gives CDR1 MNHEY, CDR2 SVGAGI. V was clipped by 4 bases and J by 1 base, with 10 bases between them. CDR3 residues: CASSLTKSNTEAFF. Here the CDR3 DNA reads TGTGCCAGCAGTTTGACCAAATCGAACACTGAAGCTTTCTTT.

In this sample, this clonotype turned up many times. This sequence joins TRBV6-1 and TRBJ1-3, with D tentatively TRBD1 (5 bases). There are 15 residues in the CDR3. Germline assignment: CDR1 MNHNS and CDR2 SASEGT. Trimming removed 6 bases from V and 0 bases from J, with 12 bases in between. CDR3 amino acids: CASSQGLLSGNTIYF. CDR3 coding DNA: TGTGCCAGCAGCCAGGGACTCCTCTCTGGAAACACCATATATTTT.

This clonotype has a count of ten or more. This sequence joins TRBV28 and TRBJ1-2; possible D gene TRBD1, 6 bases. The germline CDR1 and CDR2 sequences are MDHEN and SYDVKM. Trimming removed 4 bases from V and 0 bases from J, with 15 bases in between. The CDR3 covers 16 residues. The CDR3 reads CASSSPLRTANYGYTF. For the CDR3, the DNA is TGTGCCAGCAGTTCTCCCCTTCGGACAGCTAACTATGGCTACACCTTC.

In its sample, this clonotype was seen many times. The chain is built from TRBV5-1 and TRBJ1-1, with D maybe TRBD1 (5 bases). The CDR3 has 14 amino acids. V lost 4 bases, J lost 6 bases, and 16 bases lay in between. Germline V gene lookup returns CDR1 SGHRS and CDR2 YFSETQ. The CDR3 protein is CASSPGTAGAEAFF. In DNA, the CDR3 is TGCGCCAGCAGCCCCGGGACTGCCGGGGCTGAAGCTTTCTTT.

This clonotype rates as medium-sized (0.01 to 0.1%). The rearrangement joins TRBV6-1 to TRBJ2-1; D may match TRBD1 or TRBD2 (5 bases each). Germline assignment: CDR1 MNHNS and CDR2 SASEGT. Trimming left V 0 bases short and J 7 bases short, with 19 bases between. CDR3 length: 17 amino acids. Here the CDR3 DNA reads TGTGCCAGCAGTGAAGCTAGTATCGGGACGTACGGGAATGAGCAGTTCTTC. This encodes CASSEASIGTYGNEQFF.

Of note for this clonotype: This likely stems from a read error, as it lies one base from a far larger clone. The chain links TRBV11-1 to TRBJ2-2; D is undetermined. Germline CDR1 is SGHAT and CDR2 is FQDESV (reference sequence). Trimming removed 5 bases at V and 5 bases at J, with 9 bases between. This CDR3 contains 13 residues. The CDR3 sequence: CASSVGWTGELFF. The CDR3 DNA is TGTGCCAGCAGCGTCGGATGGACCGGGGAGCTGTTTTTT. Variable domain in full (rest from reference TRBV11-1 and TRBJ2-2): EAEVAQSPRYKITEKSQAVAFWCDPISGHATLYWYRQILGQGPELLVQFQDESVVDDSQLPKDRFSAERLKGVDSTLKIQPAELGDSAMYLCASSVGWTGELFFGEGSRLTVL.

The V and J genes are TRBV20-1 and TRBJ1-3; D is unresolved. CDR3 length: 13 residues. Trimming pared 8 bases from V and 1 base from J, leaving 12 bases between. Germline CDR1 and CDR2: DFQATT and SNEGSKA (reference sequence). In DNA form, the CDR3 reads TGCAGTATAGTCCAAAGTTCTGGAAACACCATATATTTT. Amino acid sequence: CSIVQSSGNTIYF.

V gene TRBV5-6 combines with J gene TRBJ2-1, with no clear D. Looked up from germline, CDR1 is SGHDT and CDR2 is YYEEEE. This CDR3 has 12 amino acids. Trimming removed 5 bases at V and 8 bases at J, with 11 bases between. The CDR3 reads CASSLVGDEQFF. The CDR3 coding sequence is TGTGCCAGCAGTCTAGTAGGCGATGAGCAGTTCTTC.

This clonotype was counted at least ten times. The rearrangement joins TRBV7-8 to TRBJ2-1, with TRBD1 as a possible D gene (6 bases). Germline V gene sequence: CDR1 SGHVS, CDR2 FQNEAQ. The CDR3 runs 16 residues. With 6 bases removed from V and 4 bases from J, the gap between germline ends came to 19 bases. The CDR3 bases are TGTGCCAGCAGTTTTAAAAGGACAGACCCATACAATGAGCAGTTCTTC. Translated: CASSFKRTDPYNEQFF.

The chain couples TRBV6-2 or TRBV6-3 to TRBJ2-7; D possibly corresponds to TRBD2 (7 bases). Trimming shortened V by 0 bases and J by 3 bases, and 15 bases separated the two germline ends. This CDR3 has 16 residues. CDR1 and CDR2 from the germline V gene are MNHEY and SVGEGT. Here the CDR3 reads CASSYSEGGTLYEQYF. The CDR3 region has the DNA TGTGCCAGCAGTTACTCCGAGGGGGGGACCCTCTACGAGCAGTACTTC.

This clonotype has ten or more counts. The genes are TRBV6-2 or TRBV6-3 and TRBJ1-5; D is undetermined. V shed 5 bases and J shed 2 bases, with 13 bases lying between them. Germline CDR1 is MNHEY and CDR2 is SVGEGT. The CDR3 consists of 15 residues. This CDR3 is CASSRSTWGNQPQHF. The DNA for the CDR3 is TGTGCCAGCAGTCGCTCAACTTGGGGCAATCAGCCCCAGCATTTT.

This clonotype was recorded at least ten times. V and J are TRBV5-1 and TRBJ2-2; maybe TRBD2 (7 bases). The germline gives CDR1 SGHRS, CDR2 YFSETQ. The CDR3 consists of 15 residues. V dropped 4 bases and J dropped 11 bases, with 21 bases sitting between them. The CDR3 DNA follows: TGCGCCAGCAGCCAATCCCTTAGGGGGGGCCTTGAGCTGTTTTTT. Translated: CASSQSLRGGLELFF.

This sequence joins TRBV6-2 or TRBV6-3 and TRBJ2-1; perhaps TRBD1 as D (5 bases). The CDR3 extends over 16 amino acids. CDR1 and CDR2 from the germline V gene are MNHEY and SVGEGT. The ends were cut back, 4 bases at V and 7 bases at J, with 20 bases in the middle. CDR3 in amino acids: CASSSPGQGYRNEQFF. The CDR3 DNA sequence: TGTGCCAGCAGTTCCCCTGGGCAGGGTTATAGGAATGAGCAGTTCTTC.

This clonotype came up many times. CDR3 sequence: CASSLVSNYGYTF. The CDR3 nucleotides read TGCGCCAGCAGCTTGGTCTCAAACTATGGCTACACCTTC. The rearrangement uses TRBV5-1 and TRBJ1-2; D not certain. Trimming left V 0 bases short and J 2 bases short, with 5 bases between. CDR1 is SGHRS, CDR2 YFSETQ, per germline. This CDR3 contains 13 residues.

This clonotype was recorded many times. This chain uses TRBV9 with TRBJ1-3; perhaps TRBD1 as D (6 bases). The V end was cut by 4 bases, the J end by 2 bases, with 16 bases between. From germline, CDR1 is SGDLS and CDR2 YYNGEE. The CDR3 spans 16 residues. The CDR3 sequence is CASSQNYREAGNTIYF. CDR3 bases: TGTGCCAGCAGCCAAAACTACAGGGAGGCTGGAAACACCATATATTTT.

As for this clonotype: A far larger clone is only one base removed, so a read error is likely. This rearrangement joins TRBV2 to TRBJ2-5, with 12 positions matching TRBD2. The J call could be wrong; TRBJ2-1 is a better fit for the DNA end. This CDR3 contains 15 residues. Germline V gives CDR1 SNHLY, CDR2 FYNNEI. The CDR3 protein is CASSSRLAGGRKQFF. In DNA form, the CDR3 reads TGTGCCAGCAGTTCGCGGCTAGCGGGGGGGCGTAAGCAGTTCTTC.

Of note for this clonotype: The junction departs from the called germline gene at one end, perhaps through a read error. This chain connects TRBV28 to TRBJ1-5; no clear D. The CDR3 runs 16 residues. CDR1 and CDR2 (germline): MDHEN, SYDVKM. CDR3 nucleotide sequence: TGTGCCAGCAGTGCCTTAGTGGCACACACCAATCAGCACCAGCATTTT. It yields the protein CASSALVAHTNQHQHF.

The rearrangement joins TRBV2 to TRBJ1-3; D not certain. Trimming cost V 3 bases and J 0 bases, with 6 bases left between them. In germline, CDR1 is SNHLY, CDR2 FYNNEI. The CDR3 covers 14 residues. The CDR3 DNA reads as TGTGCCAGCAGTGAGGTCCGCTCTGGAAACACCATATATTTT. Its protein product is CASSEVRSGNTIYF.